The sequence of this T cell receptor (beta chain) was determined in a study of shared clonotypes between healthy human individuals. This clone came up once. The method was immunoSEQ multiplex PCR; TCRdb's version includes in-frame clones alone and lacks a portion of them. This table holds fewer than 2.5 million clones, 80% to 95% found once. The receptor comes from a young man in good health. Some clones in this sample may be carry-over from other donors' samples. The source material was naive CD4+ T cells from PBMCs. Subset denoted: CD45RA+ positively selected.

CDR3: CASSLGLAEQFF. Written as DNA, the CDR3 is TGTGCCAGCAGTTTAGGACTAGCGGAGCAGTTCTTC. This chain links TRBV28 with TRBJ2-1, with 9 bases matching TRBD2. Germline CDR1 and CDR2: MDHEN and SYDVKM. The V gene end was trimmed by 2 bases and the J gene end by 10 bases; junction bases not matched to a gene: 0. CDR3 length equals 12 residues.